This TCR beta chain was identified during a study of CD8+ T cells in alopecia areata (dated by TCRdb to about 2018). Context from the whole study: Treated patients were enrolled in an open-label pilot trial of oral tofacitinib at 5 to 10 mg twice daily for moderate-to-severe alopecia areata. Tofacitinib was given for 6 to 18 months, followed by 6 months of follow-up off drug to assess delayed response and recurrence. On the human side, TCRbeta sequencing was run on scalp tissue and on sorted CD4+ and CD8+ peripheral blood T cells from healthy controls and from alopecia areata patients with either patchy or totalis/universalis disease. For the treated patients, the SALT score, which quantifies what percentage of scalp surface area is affected, served as the measure of disease severity. The RNA source kit depended on sample type: the PAXgene miRNA kit for fixed scalp, the miRNeasy kit for PBMCs, and the RNeasy kit for mouse skin. Biopsies were taken from tofacitinib-treated patients at baseline and again at 4 and 24 weeks into treatment, and several of those patients also had a later scalp biopsy. Scalp clonality was compared across normal scalp (n=4), patchy alopecia areata scalp (n=8), and alopecia totalis/universalis scalp (n=8). TCRbeta CDR3 regions were amplified by immunoSEQ multiplex PCR with 35 Vbeta forward and 13 Jbeta reverse primers. The study used high-throughput TCRbeta sequencing to examine T cell clonal expansion in alopecia areata, in both the C3H/HeJ mouse model and human patients. Overall results and qualifications from the work: Because the treated cohort was small and had just a single nonresponder, larger studies are needed to establish links between baseline CD8+ expansion and response. During tofacitinib treatment, many expanded lesional clones remained in scalp and blood, and this persistence may partly explain relapse after treatment is stopped. Higher clonality and more expanded CD8+ clones were observed in lesional scalp than in normal scalp, particularly in alopecia totalis/universalis, a finding suggestive of antigenic drive. Unlike mouse skin, where gammadelta T cells dominate, normal human skin contains resident alphabeta T cells that get sequenced too, which complicates analysis of the scalp TCR repertoire. Tofacitinib significantly lowered scalp clonality and the number of expanded CD8+ clones among the top 100 scalp clones. Shared TCR sequences between patients were less evident than in mice, which may be partly attributable to HLA diversity in the patient population.

Receptor amplification or capture employed the immunoSEQ multiplex PCR assay. For TCR sequencing, RNA was extracted from every sample and reverse transcribed into cDNA to serve as template. First-strand cDNA was synthesized using SuperScript III with a 2:1 mix of oligo-dT and random hexamers. A synthetic immune receptor repertoire was used to gauge amplification bias, and whatever bias remained was removed computationally. The original pipeline was this. Raw reads were preprocessed to remove errors, and CDR3 was defined by IMGT conventions from the conserved cysteine to phenylalanine. To get clonality, Shannon entropy was normalized by log2 of the number of productive unique TCRs and the result was subtracted from 1. Whether each scalp clone was CD4 or CD8 was inferred by checking scalp TCRbeta sequences against the CD4 and CD8 repertoires from sorted blood. Held by TCRdb, this immuneACCESS table contains in-frame sequences only and omits some clones. Under half of the omission traces to an unresolved V gene where checked; the cause of the rest is unknown. V, J and clone size are those of that table, while D and trimming were read from the DNA. For this sample the table gives 150,000 to 200,000 clones, of which roughly 66% were detected only once. The ten top clones hold approximately 1% of the sample.

Explained via the paper, the time point label denotes: about 5 months on oral tofacitinib. The label giving this sample's treatment or condition can be read as: oral pan-JAK inhibitor, 5-10 mg twice daily. Lesional scalp punch biopsies and peripheral blood were obtained from alopecia areata patients. PBMCs were isolated by density centrifugation and stained for CD3, CD4 and CD8, and CD4+ and CD8+ T cells were sorted on a FACSAria. As concerns this clone: This clone's antigen is unknown. No qualities accompany the bases; no much larger clone lies one base away.

Spanning cysteine to phenylalanine, the CDR3 consists of 15 amino acids. Only the CDR3 region is kept as DNA, spanning 45 bases read in frame from base 1. Trimming leaves V shorter by 5 bases and J shorter by 2 bases, with the junction holding 9 bases beyond the gene matches. The germline V gene provides CDR1 SQVTM and CDR2 ANQGSEA. The chain links TRBV29-1 with TRBJ1-5, and 7 junctional nucleotides match TRBD1. The sequence derives from a human donor with alopecia areata. The sample was CD4+ T cells sorted from blood, taken at week 24, from a patient treated with tofacitinib. The nucleotides read TGCAGCGTTCAGGAGACAGGGCCGGGCAATCAGCCCCAGCATTTT. Its protein product is CSVQETGPGNQPQHF.